These 14 T cell receptor beta chains were sequenced from one sample in a study of cytomegalovirus exposure and HLA in healthy donors (dated by TCRdb to the late 2010s). Libraries were prepared through the immunoSEQ multiplex PCR assay. A mixture of 60 forward primers for TCR Vbeta segments and 13 reverse primers for TCR Jbeta segments was used in the multiplex PCR. What TCRdb holds here is the immuneACCESS table cut down to in-frame rearrangements. Part of the clones is not present; checked against another copy, under half of the missing clones reflect an unresolved V gene, and the others are unexplained. This sample lists around 110,000 clones; 8% to 10% were detected once. The ten biggest clones cover over 2.5% of the sample. Specimen: PBMCs. All receptors derive from a man aged 25 to 45 in good health and CMV-seronegative.

In its sample, this clone was seen once. The chain recombines TRBV5-1 with TRBJ2-1; TRBD2 aligns across 11 bases. Germline-derived CDR1 and CDR2 are SGHRS and YFSETQ. V lost 4 bases to trimming and J lost 7 bases; unmatched junction nucleotides: 13. The CDR3 is 17 residues long. The CDR3: CASSLLLAGGPGNEQFF. CDR3 sequence (DNA): TGCGCCAGCAGCCTACTTTTAGCGGGAGGGCCGGGGAATGAGCAGTTCTTC.

This chain uses TRBV7-2 with TRBJ1-5; D gene ambiguous. The V gene's germline CDR1 is SGHTA and CDR2 FQGNSA. The length of the CDR3 is 14 residues. Between the trimmed V and J ends, which lost 5 bases and 1 base, there was a span of 9 bases. The chain's CDR3 is CASSPQVSNQPQHF. The CDR3 DNA is TGTGCCAGCAGCCCCCAGGTCAGCAATCAGCCCCAGCATTTT.

On this clone itself: The germline gene is not matched at one end of the junction; a read error may be the cause. This specimen includes other DNA sequences encoding the same CDR3. The chain is built from TRBV30 and TRBJ2-5; maybe TRBD2 (7 bases). The CDR3 contains 13 residues. Germline assignment: CDR1 GTSNPN and CDR2 SVGIG (reference sequence). Here the CDR3 DNA reads TGTGCTTGGAGTGGGGGAGGGGGGGAGACCCAGTACTTC. This codes for CAWSGGGGETQYF.

In this sample, this clone turned up a few times. This chain joins TRBV6-5 and TRBJ2-7, with TRBD1 matching over 9 bases. The CDR3 is 14 amino acids. Germline V gene data show CDR1 as MNHEY and CDR2 as SVGAGI. V trimming: 5 bases; J trimming: 5 bases; junction bases outside the gene matches: 7. This CDR3 is CASSPGQGIHEQYF. The CDR3, as DNA: TGTGCCAGCAGTCCGGGACAGGGTATCCACGAGCAGTACTTC.

The chain links TRBV5-4 to TRBJ1-5; the match to TRBD1 covers 11 bases. CDR3 size: 16 residues. From germline, CDR1 is SGHNT and CDR2 YYREEE (reference sequence). Trimming cost V 3 bases and J 5 bases; bases outside gene matches: 7. CDR3 loop: CASSYRDRGLYQPQHF. The CDR3 DNA reads TGTGCCAGCAGCTACCGGGACAGGGGGTTATATCAGCCCCAGCATTTT.

This clone was detected only a few times. The V and J genes are TRBV28 and TRBJ1-1, with 9 bases fitting TRBD1. Germline CDR1 MDHEN, CDR2 SYDVKM. This CDR3 comprises 16 residues. Trimming cost V 6 bases and J 6 bases; bases outside gene matches: 14. The CDR3, as DNA: TGTGCCAGCAGCACCACCGGGACAGGGAAGTCCGCTGAAGCTTTCTTT. This sequence encodes CASSTTGTGKSAEAFF.

The V and J genes are TRBV5-1 and TRBJ2-1; 11 bases match TRBD2. The CDR3 is 15 amino acids. The V gene end was trimmed by 0 bases and the J gene end by 6 bases; junction bases not matched to a gene: 2. CDR1 is SGHRS and CDR2 is YFSETQ in the germline V gene. CDR3 residues: CASSLVLAGVNEQFF. CDR3 in DNA: TGCGCCAGCAGCTTGGTACTAGCGGGAGTCAATGAGCAGTTCTTC.

This clone was found a few times. V and J are TRBV6-5 and TRBJ2-7, with a weak D call TRBD2 (5 bases). Germline V gene data show CDR1 as MNHEY and CDR2 as SVGAGI. Deletions cut 4 bases from V and 7 bases from J, with 11 bases between. This CDR3 region has 12 residues. The CDR3 sequence is CASSSGKLEQYF. The CDR3, as DNA: TGTGCCAGCAGTTCCGGGAAGCTGGAGCAGTACTTC.

Written as DNA, the CDR3 is TGTGCCAGCAGTGGGGGACAGAACACTGAAGCTTTCTTT. Its translation is CASSGGQNTEAFF. The chain joins TRBV6-1 to TRBJ1-1; D may be TRBD1 (6 bases). Trimming took 4 bases from V and 1 from J, leaving 7 bases between them. CDR3 size: 13 residues. Per germline, CDR1 MNHNS and CDR2 SASEGT.

This clone was observed a handful of times. This chain connects TRBV4-1 to TRBJ2-7; 9 bases agree with TRBD2. The V segment lost 6 bases and the J segment 3 bases; nucleotides outside the gene matches: 9. Germline V lookup: CDR1 MGHRA, CDR2 YSYEKL. The CDR3 totals 15 residues. For the CDR3, the DNA is TGCGCCAGCAGACCTCTAGCGGGGAGTCGCTACGAGCAGTACTTC. Protein: CASRPLAGSRYEQYF.

This clone was picked up a small number of times. The chain uses TRBV15 and TRBJ1-4; unclear D gene. V lost 8 bases, J lost 0 bases, and 7 bases lay in between. CDR3 length equals 13 residues. Germline V gene data show CDR1 as LNHNV and CDR2 as YYDKDF (reference sequence). The CDR3: CATVGATNEKLFF. CDR3 bases: TGTGCCACCGTAGGAGCAACTAATGAAAAACTGTTTTTT.

DNA of the CDR3: TGCGCCAGCAGCCAAGCAACAGCAGGCAATCAGCCCCAGCATTTT. Amino acid sequence: CASSQATAGNQPQHF. The chain links TRBV4-1 to TRBJ1-5; no definite D call. V lost 1 base to trimming and J lost 2 bases, with 9 bases between them. The CDR3 totals 15 residues. Germline V gene lookup returns CDR1 MGHRA and CDR2 YSYEKL.

In this sample, this clone turned up a few times. CDR3 sequence reads: CASSLPPGSYEQYF. The DNA of the CDR3 is TGTGCCAGCAGTTTGCCGCCAGGATCCTACGAGCAGTACTTC. The chain has TRBV28 and TRBJ2-7; D is unresolved. Germline CDR1 MDHEN, CDR2 SYDVKM. With 3 bases removed from V and 1 base from J, the gap between germline ends came to 10 bases. There are 14 residues in the CDR3. The full variable domain, with the rest looked up from reference TRBV28 and TRBJ2-7, is DVKVTQSSRYLVKRTGEKVFLECVQDMDHENMFWYRQDPGLGLRLIYFSYDVKMKEKGDIPEGYSVSREKKERFSLILESASTNQTSMYLCASSLPPGSYEQYFGPGTRLTVT.

This clone has a single count. This rearrangement joins TRBV9 to TRBJ2-1; 11 bases agree with TRBD2. Germline V gene sequence: CDR1 SGDLS, CDR2 YYNGEE. Losses at the gene ends were 0 bases for V and 0 bases for J; bases not matched to a gene: 8. The CDR3 is made up of 19 amino acids. Written as DNA, the CDR3 is TGTGCCAGCAGCGTAGCTACCGGGACTAGCGGTCGCTCCTACAATGAGCAGTTCTTC. Protein: CASSVATGTSGRSYNEQFF.